This TCR beta chain was observed in a study of patients and donors after allogeneic stem cell transplantation (TCRdb year 2020). The CDR3 spans 13 residues, from the cysteine through the phenylalanine. This entry keeps only the CDR3 DNA: 39 bases, framed from base 1. Via the germline V gene, CDR1 is SQVTM and CDR2 ANQGSEA. Unmatched junction bases come to 2, with V trimmed by 6 bases and J by 1 base. The receptor library was made with RT-PCR. Data came from a NextSeq 550. Through fastp at Q25 and MiXCR, TCRdb rebuilt clones from the public reads, retaining in-frame beta chains. Every distinct CDR3 protein forms one entry, paired with its most common genes and DNA. The sample data list about a million distinct CDR3 sequences, and more than 15% of these were observed just once. The ten largest clones capture around 6% of the sample. In the case of this clonotype: The specificity of this receptor is unknown. No clone much larger than this one lies a single base away; base qualities are absent.

The chain uses TRBV29-1 and TRBJ2-7, with 11 central nucleotides matching TRBD1. Source material: blood, either unsorted or a sorted T cell fraction (not recorded which). The sequence was collected from a human donor who was either an allogeneic HSCT recipient or a stem cell or donor lymphocyte infusion donor (not recorded which). It is not recorded whose cells these are; they may come from a transplant donor. The sequence in DNA is TGCAGCGTGGGGGACAGGGGGTCCTACGAGCAGTACTTC. Its amino acids are CSVGDRGSYEQYF.